This T cell receptor (beta chain) appears in the sequencing data of a study of cytomegalovirus exposure and HLA in healthy donors. The study's findings and limits: For TCR beta chains, V- and J-gene trimming was later linked to a missense DCLRE1C variant. No immune exposure information besides CMV serostatus was available.

Primers: 60 Vbeta forward and 13 Jbeta reverse. Sequencing used immunoSEQ multiplex PCR; TCRdb keeps in-frame clones, though not all of them. The sample holds 85,000 to 120,000 clones; 70% to 80% are singletons and the top ten take less than 3%. This clone was seen only a few times. The antigen is unknown. The TCR sequence derives from a female donor in good health and CMV-seronegative. Sequencing was done on a sample of PBMCs.

The chain's CDR3 is CASEKAGCGTQYF. The DNA of the CDR3 is TGTGCCAGTGAGAAAGCGGGTTGTGGGACCCAGTACTTC. The chain is built from TRBV7-3 and TRBJ2-5; maybe TRBD2 (6 bases). Germline V gene lookup returns CDR1 SGHTA and CDR2 FQGTGA. CDR3 length: 13 amino acids. V lost 9 bases and J 7 bases, leaving 18 bases between the germline ends.